This T cell receptor (beta chain) was captured by sequencing in a study of T cell responses to AZD1222 COVID-19 vaccine. Study overall: Analyses pooled second doses at about 4 or about 12 weeks.

The assay was immunoSEQ multiplex PCR, and TCRdb's table has in-frame clones only and misses some. The sample shows around 91,000 clones, approximately 90% of them seen only once. General study points: It should be noted that donors were predominantly white British and more often female, and clonal diversity was possibly underestimated. Nearly half of unique spike-specific TCRs reportedly avoided B.1.351 and B.1.1.7 mutated regions.

This clone was observed once. Its antigen is still unknown. The sample was peripheral blood, taken on day 0 of AZD1222 vaccination. The TCR sequence derives from an adult in good health.

This CDR3 is CASSGPPGAKNIQYF. In DNA form, the CDR3 reads TGTGCCAGCAGCGGACCCCCCGGAGCCAAAAACATTCAGTACTTC. This chain connects TRBV21-1 to TRBJ2-4. TRBV21-1 is noted as a pseudogene. This CDR3 region has 15 residues.